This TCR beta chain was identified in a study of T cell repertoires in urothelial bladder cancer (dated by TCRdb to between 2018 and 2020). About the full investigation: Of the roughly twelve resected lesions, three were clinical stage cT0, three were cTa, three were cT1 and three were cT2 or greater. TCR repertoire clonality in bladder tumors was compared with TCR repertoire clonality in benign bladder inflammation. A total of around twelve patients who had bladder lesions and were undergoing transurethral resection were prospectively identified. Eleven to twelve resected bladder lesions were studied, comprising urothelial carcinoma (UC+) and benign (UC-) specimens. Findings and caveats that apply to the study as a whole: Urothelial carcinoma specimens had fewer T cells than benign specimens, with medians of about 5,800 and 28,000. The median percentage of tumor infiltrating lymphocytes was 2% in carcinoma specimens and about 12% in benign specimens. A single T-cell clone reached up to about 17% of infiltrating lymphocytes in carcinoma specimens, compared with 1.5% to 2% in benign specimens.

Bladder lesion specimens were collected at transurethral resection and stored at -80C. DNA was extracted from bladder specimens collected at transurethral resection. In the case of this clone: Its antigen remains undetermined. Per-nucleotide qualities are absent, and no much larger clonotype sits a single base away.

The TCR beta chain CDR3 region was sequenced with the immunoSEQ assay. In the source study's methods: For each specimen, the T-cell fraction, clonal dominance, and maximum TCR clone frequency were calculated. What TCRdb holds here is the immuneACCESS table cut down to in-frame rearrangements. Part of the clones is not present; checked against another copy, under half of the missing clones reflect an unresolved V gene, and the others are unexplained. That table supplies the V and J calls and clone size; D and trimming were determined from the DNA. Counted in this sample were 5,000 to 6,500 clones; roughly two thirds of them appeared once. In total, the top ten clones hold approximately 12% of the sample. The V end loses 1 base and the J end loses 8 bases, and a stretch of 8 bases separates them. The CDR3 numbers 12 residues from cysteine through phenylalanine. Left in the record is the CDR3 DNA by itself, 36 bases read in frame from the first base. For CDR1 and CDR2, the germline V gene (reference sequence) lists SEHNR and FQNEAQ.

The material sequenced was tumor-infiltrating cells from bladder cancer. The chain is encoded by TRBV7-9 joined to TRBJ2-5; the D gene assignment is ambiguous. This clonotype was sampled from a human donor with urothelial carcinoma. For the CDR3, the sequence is CASSLEEVTQYF. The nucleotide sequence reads TGTGCCAGCAGCTTAGAAGAGGTTACCCAGTACTTC.